Following are 15 T cell receptor beta chains from one sample sequenced in a study of PD-1 blockade in classical Hodgkin lymphoma. All trial patients relapsed after autologous stem cell transplantation. The repertoire was sequenced with immunoSEQ multiplex PCR; TCRdb's copy has only in-frame clones and lacks some. Here the sample spans fewer than 90,000 clones, approximately 88% being singletons. The sample in question was peripheral blood mononuclear cells (PBMCs), obtained at baseline. These receptors originate from a human donor with classical Hodgkin lymphoma.

The chain combines TRBV13 with TRBJ1-1; TRBD1 is a possible D gene (5 bases). The V gene lost 5 bases and the J gene lost 4 bases, with 14 bases spanning the gap. The CDR3 runs to 14 residues. The germline V gene has CDR1 PRHDT and CDR2 FYEKMQ (reference sequence). DNA of the CDR3: TGTGCCAGCAGCCACGGGGGGTGGGGCACTGAAGCTTTCTTT. Amino acid sequence: CASSHGGWGTEAFF.

The chain employs TRBV6-5 and TRBJ2-7; D unresolved. The germline V gene has CDR1 MNHEY and CDR2 SVGAGI. Trimming removed 0 bases from V and 3 bases from J, with 6 bases in between. The CDR3 spans 13 residues. This chain's CDR3 is CASSYSDGYEQYF. The CDR3 coding sequence is TGTGCCAGCAGTTACTCGGACGGCTACGAGCAGTACTTC.

The rearrangement uses TRBV5-4 and TRBJ1-5; tentative D call: TRBD1 (6 bases). Germline V gene sequence: CDR1 SGHNT, CDR2 YYREEE (reference sequence). The ends were cut back, 4 bases at V and 5 bases at J, with 13 bases in the middle. The CDR3 contains 14 residues. The CDR3, as DNA: TGTGCCAGCAGCGGATGGGGGCTGCATCAGCCCCAGCATTTT. It translates to CASSGWGLHQPQHF.

This clone was counted a single time. CDR3 amino acids: CASKGQADTQYF. In nucleotides, the CDR3 is TGTGCCAGCAAGGGACAGGCAGATACGCAGTATTTT. The genes are TRBV27 and TRBJ2-3, with 8 bases lining up with TRBD1. J gave up 4 bases and V 7 bases, and 1 base lay outside the gene matches. The length of the CDR3 is 12 residues. The germline gives CDR1 MNHEY, CDR2 SMNVEV (reference sequence).

This chain links TRBV5-6 with TRBJ2-5; 7 bases match TRBD1. The germline V gene has CDR1 SGHDT and CDR2 YYEEEE. Unmatched junction bases numbered 5, after V lost 1 base and J lost 5 bases. This CDR3 spans 14 amino acids. CDR3 in DNA: TGTGCCAGCAGCTTGACAGGGGACGAGGAGACCCAGTACTTC. Translating it yields CASSLTGDEETQYF.

The rearrangement links TRBV29-1 to TRBJ2-1; 14 nucleotides align to TRBD2. This CDR3 region has 17 residues. Looked up from germline, CDR1 is SQVTM and CDR2 is ANQGSEA. CDR3 residues: CTPSGTSGSVVIYEQFF. The CDR3 nucleotides are TGCACCCCTTCCGGGACTAGCGGGAGCGTGGTAATATATGAGCAGTTCTTC.

This clone was seen a single time. The CDR3 loop is CASSTQQGMSEQFF. As DNA, the CDR3 is TGTGCCAGCAGCACCCAGCAGGGGATGAGTGAGCAGTTCTTC. The chain combines TRBV7-7 with TRBJ2-1, with D maybe TRBD1 (6 bases). Germline V gene sequence: CDR1 SSHAT, CDR2 FNYEAQ (reference sequence). Deletions cut 5 bases from V and 9 bases from J, with 17 bases between. The CDR3 has 14 residues. Full variable domain (remainder filled in from reference TRBV7-7 and TRBJ2-1): GAGVSQSPRYKVTKRGQDVTLRCDPISSHATLYWYQQALGQGPEFLTYFNYEAQPDKSGLPSDRFSAERPEGSISTLTIQRTEQRDSAMYRCASSTQQGMSEQFFGPGTRLTVL.

This sequence joins TRBV7-9 and TRBJ2-6; 11 bases fit TRBD1. Germline V gene sequence: CDR1 SEHNR, CDR2 FQNEAQ (reference sequence). Trimming cost V 4 bases and J 1 base; bases outside gene matches: 6. The CDR3 contains 18 residues. CDR3 nucleotide sequence: TGTGCCAGCAGCTCGCGGACAGGGGGCTGGTCTGGGGCCAACGTCCTGACTTTC. It is translated as CASSSRTGGWSGANVLTF. Based on the CDR3 plus reference TRBV7-9 and TRBJ2-6, the full variable domain is DTGVSQNPRHKITKRGQNVTFRCDPISEHNRLYWYRQTLGQGPEFLTYFQNEAQLEKSRLLSDRFSAERPKGSFSTLEIQRTEQGDSAMYLCASSSRTGGWSGANVLTFGAGSRLTVL.

The sample holds one count of this clone. The chain links TRBV2 to TRBJ1-3; the D is unclear. The germline gives CDR1 SNHLY, CDR2 FYNNEI. The CDR3 covers 13 residues. The V end lost 3 bases, the J end lost 8 bases, and 11 bases lay between the germline ends. CDR3 region: CASSENGLDTIYF. The CDR3 DNA reads TGTGCCAGCAGTGAGAATGGGCTCGACACCATATATTTT.

This rearrangement joins TRBV28 to TRBJ2-5; D is unclear. In germline, CDR1 is MDHEN, CDR2 SYDVKM. The V gene lost 5 bases and the J gene lost 1 base, with 8 bases spanning the gap. CDR3 size: 13 residues. The CDR3 region is CASSPASQETQYF. The CDR3 region has the DNA TGTGCCAGCAGTCCAGCGTCCCAAGAGACCCAGTACTTC. The whole variable domain, filled in from reference TRBV28 and TRBJ2-5, reads DVKVTQSSRYLVKRTGEKVFLECVQDMDHENMFWYRQDPGLGLRLIYFSYDVKMKEKGDIPEGYSVSREKKERFSLILESASTNQTSMYLCASSPASQETQYFGPGTRLLVL.

The chain has TRBV6-1 and TRBJ2-1, with TRBD1 identical over 10 bases. The germline V gene has CDR1 MNHNS and CDR2 SASEGT. This CDR3 contains 15 residues. With V trimmed by 7 bases and J by 2 bases, 5 bases remained unmatched. This chain's CDR3 is CASMRDRGPYNEQFF. CDR3 in DNA: TGTGCCAGCATGAGGGACAGGGGCCCCTACAATGAGCAGTTCTTC.

The CDR3 loop is CASSYSGPGELFF. The CDR3 coding sequence is TGTGCCAGCAGTTACTCAGGGCCCGGGGAGCTGTTTTTT. The V gene is TRBV6-5, the J gene TRBJ2-2; D ambiguous. Germline-derived CDR1 and CDR2 are MNHEY and SVGAGI. This CDR3 region has 13 residues. V lost 0 bases and J 6 bases, leaving 5 bases between the germline ends.

This clone is a singleton in its sample. The CDR3 DNA sequence: TGCGCCAGCAGCTTGGATGGTATGCCAACAGATACGCAGTATTTT. Translation gives CASSLDGMPTDTQYF. The V and J genes are TRBV5-1 and TRBJ2-3; D remains unclear. Trimming cost V 0 bases and J 3 bases, with 11 bases left between them. CDR3 length: 15 residues. CDR1 is SGHRS and CDR2 is YFSETQ in the germline V gene.

This clone was seen once. The chain combines TRBV6-1 with TRBJ1-5; TRBD1 is a possible D gene (5 bases). CDR3 length: 14 residues. V was pared by 8 bases and J by 9 bases, with 20 bases between. Per the germline V gene, CDR1 is MNHNS and CDR2 is SASEGT. CDR3 protein: CASDSGRQSGPQHF. In DNA form, the CDR3 reads TGTGCCAGCGATTCGGGACGGCAGTCTGGGCCCCAGCATTTT.

This clone was seen a handful of times. The gene calls are TRBV29-1 and TRBJ1-3; no clear D gene. Germline V gene lookup returns CDR1 SQVTM and CDR2 ANQGSEA. V shed 7 bases and J shed 4 bases, with 11 bases lying between them. The CDR3 extends over 12 amino acids. The CDR3 bases are TGCAGCGGACAACTACCCGGAAACACCATATATTTT. Residues: CSGQLPGNTIYF. The whole variable domain, remainder taken from reference TRBV29-1 and TRBJ1-3, is SAVISQKPSRDICQRGTSLTIQCQVDSQVTMMFWYRQQPGQSLTLIATANQGSEATYESGFVIDKFPISRPNLTFSTLTVSNMSPEDSSIYLCSGQLPGNTIYFGEGSWLTVV.